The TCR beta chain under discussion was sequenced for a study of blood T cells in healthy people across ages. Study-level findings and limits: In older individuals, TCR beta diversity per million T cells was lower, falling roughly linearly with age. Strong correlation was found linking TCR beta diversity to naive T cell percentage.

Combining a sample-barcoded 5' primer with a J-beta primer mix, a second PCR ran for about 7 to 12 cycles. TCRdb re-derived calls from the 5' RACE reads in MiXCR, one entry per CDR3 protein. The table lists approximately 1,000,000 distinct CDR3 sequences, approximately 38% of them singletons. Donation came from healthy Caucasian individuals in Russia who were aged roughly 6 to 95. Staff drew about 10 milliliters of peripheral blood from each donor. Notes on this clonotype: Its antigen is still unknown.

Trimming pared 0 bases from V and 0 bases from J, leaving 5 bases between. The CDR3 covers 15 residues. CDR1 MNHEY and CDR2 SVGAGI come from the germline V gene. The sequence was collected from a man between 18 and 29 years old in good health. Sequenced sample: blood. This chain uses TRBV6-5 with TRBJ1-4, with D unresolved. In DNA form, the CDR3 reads TGTGCCAGCAGTTACTCTGAAACAACTAATGAAAAACTGTTTTTT. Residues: CASSYSETTNEKLFF.